This is a list of T cell receptor beta chains from one sample in a study of blood T cells in healthy people across ages. One entry per CDR3 protein, called by TCRdb with MiXCR from the 5' RACE reads. The sample lists approximately 770,000 distinct CDR3 sequences, roughly 60% occurring once. Sequenced sample: blood. The receptor source for this set is a man aged 25-40 years in good health. CDR3s leave out the opening cysteine and the closing phenylalanine or tryptophan. D genes are given only for firm matches. Size tells how often a clone was seen (once, few, many) or the class of an expanded clone, and some rows leave it out.

d_call,cdr3_length,clone_size,v_call,cdr3_aa
NA,10,NA,TRBV29-1,SVVRGSDEQY
NA,8,NA,TRBV11-2,ASSKNEAF
NA,12,NA,TRBV5-1,ASSLDTTYNEQF
NA,14,once,TRBV27,ASSLSGPLSNQPQH
NA,12,NA,TRBV7-9,ASSFDGTGTEAF
NA,14,NA,TRBV6-6,ASSPEGVGVYNEQF
NA,13,NA,TRBV12-3/TRBV12-4,ASSPNLGNYNEQF
NA,11,NA,TRBV28,ASRRTGAEKLF
TRBD1,12,NA,TRBV6-5,ASSYGQGVTEAF
TRBD1,13,few,TRBV4-2,ASSQGGDRSFEQY
NA,12,NA,TRBV20-1,SARVPRGNTEAF
NA,12,few,TRBV7-2,ASSDRGQNYEQY
NA,14,few,TRBV7-9,ASSLAGTGLYNEQF
TRBD1,12,few,TRBV9,ASSRDSRTYEQY
NA,9,NA,TRBV20-1,SASNLGVQF
TRBD1,13,NA,TRBV4-2,ASSPGQGASNEQF